By share of the sample, the clone carrying this TCR beta chain is medium-sized. Its antigen is still unknown. The TRBV12-4/TRBJ1-2 clonotypes were amplified using barcode primers with ligated adaptors. TCRdb passed the multiplex PCR reads through MiXCR, listing each CDR3 protein once. Here the sample spans more than 800 distinct CDR3 sequences, 2.9% being singletons. The ends were cut back, 3 bases at V and 4 bases at J, with 12 bases in the middle. The CDR3 runs 14 residues. Study-level points and caveats: Tumor Treg TCRs overlapped most with tumor naive CD4+ cells. Tumor memory CD4+ T cell TCR gene usage clustered with blood and lymph node memory CD4+ cells and lymph node naive CD4+ cells.

Cells sorted as Tregs were CD4+, CD25+ and CD127-/low. Sequenced sample: tumor-infiltrating Tregs sorted from the breast tumor. The V call is TRBV12-3 or TRBV12-4, the J call TRBJ1-2; D unclear. This clonotype was sampled from a female donor with breast cancer. The CDR3, as DNA: TGTGCCAGCAGTTTGATCCCCACCTTCTATGGCTACACCTTC. Its translation is CASSLIPTFYGYTF.